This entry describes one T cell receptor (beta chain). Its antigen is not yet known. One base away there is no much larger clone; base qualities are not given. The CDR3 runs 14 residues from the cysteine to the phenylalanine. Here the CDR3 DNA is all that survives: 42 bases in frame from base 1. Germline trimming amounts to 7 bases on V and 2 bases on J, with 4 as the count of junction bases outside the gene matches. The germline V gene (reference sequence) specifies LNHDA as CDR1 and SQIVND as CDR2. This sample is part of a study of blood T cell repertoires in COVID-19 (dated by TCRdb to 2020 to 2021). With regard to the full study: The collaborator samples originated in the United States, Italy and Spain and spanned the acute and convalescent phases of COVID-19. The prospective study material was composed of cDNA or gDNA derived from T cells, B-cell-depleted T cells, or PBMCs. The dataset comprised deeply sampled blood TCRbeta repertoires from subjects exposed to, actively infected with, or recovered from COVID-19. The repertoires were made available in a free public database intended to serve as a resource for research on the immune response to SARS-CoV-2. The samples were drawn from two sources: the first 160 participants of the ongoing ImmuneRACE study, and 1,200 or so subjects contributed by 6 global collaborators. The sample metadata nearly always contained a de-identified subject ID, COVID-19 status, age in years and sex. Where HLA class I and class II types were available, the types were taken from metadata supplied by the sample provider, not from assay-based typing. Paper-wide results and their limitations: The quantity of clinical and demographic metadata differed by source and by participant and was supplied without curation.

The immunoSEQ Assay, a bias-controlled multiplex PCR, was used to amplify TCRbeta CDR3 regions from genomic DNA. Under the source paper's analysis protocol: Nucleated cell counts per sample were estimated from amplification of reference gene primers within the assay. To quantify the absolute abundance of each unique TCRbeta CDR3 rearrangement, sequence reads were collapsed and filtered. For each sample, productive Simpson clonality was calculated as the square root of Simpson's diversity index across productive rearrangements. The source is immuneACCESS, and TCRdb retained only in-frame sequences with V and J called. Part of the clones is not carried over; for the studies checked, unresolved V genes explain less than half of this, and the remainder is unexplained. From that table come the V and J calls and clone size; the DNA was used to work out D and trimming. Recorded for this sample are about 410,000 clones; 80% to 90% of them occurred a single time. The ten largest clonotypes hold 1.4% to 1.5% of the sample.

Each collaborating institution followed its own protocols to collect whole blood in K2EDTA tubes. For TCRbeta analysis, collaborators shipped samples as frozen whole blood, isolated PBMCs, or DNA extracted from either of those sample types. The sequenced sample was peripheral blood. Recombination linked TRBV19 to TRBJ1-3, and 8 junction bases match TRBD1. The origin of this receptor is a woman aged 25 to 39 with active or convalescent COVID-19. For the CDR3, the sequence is CASKDRATGNTIYF. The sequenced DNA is TGTGCCAGTAAGGACAGGGCGACTGGAAACACCATATATTTT.